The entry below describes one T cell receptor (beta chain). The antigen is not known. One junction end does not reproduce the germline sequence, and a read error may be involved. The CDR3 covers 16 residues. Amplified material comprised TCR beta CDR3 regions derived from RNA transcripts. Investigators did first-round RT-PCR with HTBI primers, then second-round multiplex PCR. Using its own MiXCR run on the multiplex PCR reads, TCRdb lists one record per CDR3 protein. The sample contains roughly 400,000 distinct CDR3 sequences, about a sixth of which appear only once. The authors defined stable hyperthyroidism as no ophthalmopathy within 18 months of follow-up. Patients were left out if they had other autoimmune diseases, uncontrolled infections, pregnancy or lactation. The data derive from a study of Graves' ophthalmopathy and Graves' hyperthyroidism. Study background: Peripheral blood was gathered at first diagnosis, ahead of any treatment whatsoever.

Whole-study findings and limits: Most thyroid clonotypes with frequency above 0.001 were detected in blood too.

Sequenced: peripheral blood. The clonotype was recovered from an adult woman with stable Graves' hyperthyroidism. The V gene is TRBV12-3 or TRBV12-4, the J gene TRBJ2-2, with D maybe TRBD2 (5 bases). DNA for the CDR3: TGTGCCAGCAGTTTCTTCCTACCAACGAACTCCGGGGATCTGTTTTTT. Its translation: CASSFFLPTNSGDLFF.